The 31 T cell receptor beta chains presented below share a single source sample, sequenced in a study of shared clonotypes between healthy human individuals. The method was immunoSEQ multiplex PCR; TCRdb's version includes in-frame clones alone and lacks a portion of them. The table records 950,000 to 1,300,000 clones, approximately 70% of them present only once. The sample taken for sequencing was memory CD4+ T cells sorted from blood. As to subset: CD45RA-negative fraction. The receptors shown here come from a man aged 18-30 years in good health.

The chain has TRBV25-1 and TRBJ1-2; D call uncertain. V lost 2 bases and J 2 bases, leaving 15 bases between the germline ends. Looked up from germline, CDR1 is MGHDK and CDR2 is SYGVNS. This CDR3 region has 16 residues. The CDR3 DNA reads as TGTGCCAGCAGTGAACCAAGGACCGAGCTGAACTATGGCTACACCTTC. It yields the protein CASSEPRTELNYGYTF.

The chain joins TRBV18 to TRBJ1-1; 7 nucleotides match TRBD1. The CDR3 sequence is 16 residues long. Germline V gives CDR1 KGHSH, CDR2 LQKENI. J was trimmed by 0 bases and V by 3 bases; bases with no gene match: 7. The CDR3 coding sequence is TGTGCCAGCTCACCCGCGACAGGGACCATGAACACTGAAGCTTTCTTT. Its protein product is CASSPATGTMNTEAFF.

CDR3: CASSTVGTGLYEQYF. The CDR3 coding sequence is TGTGCCAGCTCAACAGTTGGGACAGGGCTTTACGAGCAGTACTTC. The chain is built from TRBV18 and TRBJ2-7; the match to TRBD1 covers 9 bases. This CDR3 has 15 amino acids. The V gene's germline CDR1 is KGHSH and CDR2 LQKENI. V dropped 5 bases and J dropped 4; count of bases not matched to a gene: 9.

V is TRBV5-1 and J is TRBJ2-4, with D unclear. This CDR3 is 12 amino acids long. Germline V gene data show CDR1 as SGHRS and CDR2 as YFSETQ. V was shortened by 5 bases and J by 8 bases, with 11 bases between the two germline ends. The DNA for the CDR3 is TGCGCCAGCAGTGTTCTTGGGGACATTCAGTACTTC. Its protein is CASSVLGDIQYF.

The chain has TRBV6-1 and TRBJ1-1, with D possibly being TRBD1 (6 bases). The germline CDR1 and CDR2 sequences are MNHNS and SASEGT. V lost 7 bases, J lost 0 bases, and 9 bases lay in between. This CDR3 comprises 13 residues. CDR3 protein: CASTTGLNTEAFF. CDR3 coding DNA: TGTGCCAGCACTACAGGGTTGAACACTGAAGCTTTCTTT.

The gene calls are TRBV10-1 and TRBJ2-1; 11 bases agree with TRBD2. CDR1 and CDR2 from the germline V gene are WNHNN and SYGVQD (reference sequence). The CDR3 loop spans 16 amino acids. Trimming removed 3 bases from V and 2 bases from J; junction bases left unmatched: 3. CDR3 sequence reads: CASSDQTSGAYNEQFF. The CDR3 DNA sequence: TGCGCCAGCAGTGACCAGACTAGCGGGGCCTACAATGAGCAGTTCTTC.

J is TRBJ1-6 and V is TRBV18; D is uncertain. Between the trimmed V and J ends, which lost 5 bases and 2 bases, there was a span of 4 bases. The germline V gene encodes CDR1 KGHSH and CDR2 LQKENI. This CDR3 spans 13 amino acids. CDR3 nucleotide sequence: TGTGCCAGCTCAACAGCCTATAATTCACCCCTCCACTTT. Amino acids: CASSTAYNSPLHF.

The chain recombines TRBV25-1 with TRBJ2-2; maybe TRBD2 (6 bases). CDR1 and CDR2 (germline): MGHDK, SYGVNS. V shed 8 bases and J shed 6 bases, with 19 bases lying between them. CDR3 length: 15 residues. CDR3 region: CASRGIGGAAGELFF. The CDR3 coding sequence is TGTGCCAGCCGAGGCATAGGCGGGGCGGCCGGGGAGCTGTTTTTT.

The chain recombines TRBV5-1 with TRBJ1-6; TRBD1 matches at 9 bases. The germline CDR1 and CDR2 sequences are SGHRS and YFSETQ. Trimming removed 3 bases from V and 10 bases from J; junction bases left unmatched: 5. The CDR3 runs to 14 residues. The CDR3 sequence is CASSSRTGDSPLHF. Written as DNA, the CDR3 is TGCGCCAGCAGCTCCAGGACAGGGGACTCACCCCTCCACTTT.

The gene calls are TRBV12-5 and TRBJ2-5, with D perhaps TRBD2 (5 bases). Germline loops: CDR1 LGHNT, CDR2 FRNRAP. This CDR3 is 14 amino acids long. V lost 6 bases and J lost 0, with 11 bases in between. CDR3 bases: TGTGCTAGTGGCACCGGGCGGGACCAAGAGACCCAGTACTTC. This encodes CASGTGRDQETQYF.

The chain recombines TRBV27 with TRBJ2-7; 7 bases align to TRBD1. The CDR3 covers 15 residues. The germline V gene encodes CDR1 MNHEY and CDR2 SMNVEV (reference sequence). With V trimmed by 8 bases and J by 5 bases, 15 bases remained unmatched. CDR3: CASGVQRQGSNEQYF. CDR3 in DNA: TGTGCCAGCGGGGTTCAACGACAGGGAAGTAACGAGCAGTACTTC.

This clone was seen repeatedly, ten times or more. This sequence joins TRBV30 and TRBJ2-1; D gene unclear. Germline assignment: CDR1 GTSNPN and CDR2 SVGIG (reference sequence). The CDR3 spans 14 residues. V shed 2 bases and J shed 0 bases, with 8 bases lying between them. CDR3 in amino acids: CAWSTGASYNEQFF. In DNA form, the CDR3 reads TGTGCCTGGAGTACGGGTGCCTCCTACAATGAGCAGTTCTTC.

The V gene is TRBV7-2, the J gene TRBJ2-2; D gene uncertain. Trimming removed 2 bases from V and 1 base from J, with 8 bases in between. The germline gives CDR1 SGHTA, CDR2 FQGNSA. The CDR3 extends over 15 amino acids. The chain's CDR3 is CASSLSRLNTGELFF. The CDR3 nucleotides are TGTGCCAGCAGCTTATCCAGGTTGAACACCGGGGAGCTGTTTTTT. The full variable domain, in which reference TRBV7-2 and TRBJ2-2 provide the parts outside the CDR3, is GAGVSQSPSNKVTEKGKDVELRCDPISGHTALYWYRQSLGQGLEFLIYFQGNSAPDKSGLPSDRFSAERTGGSVSTLTIQRTQQEDSAVYLCASSLSRLNTGELFFGEGSRLTVL.

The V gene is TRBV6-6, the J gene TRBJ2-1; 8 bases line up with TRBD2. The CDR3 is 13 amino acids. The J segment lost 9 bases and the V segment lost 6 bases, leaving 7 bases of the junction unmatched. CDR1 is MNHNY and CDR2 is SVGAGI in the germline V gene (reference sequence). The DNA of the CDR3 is TGTGCCAGCAGGACATCTACTAGCGGTGAGCAGTTCTTC. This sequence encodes CASRTSTSGEQFF.

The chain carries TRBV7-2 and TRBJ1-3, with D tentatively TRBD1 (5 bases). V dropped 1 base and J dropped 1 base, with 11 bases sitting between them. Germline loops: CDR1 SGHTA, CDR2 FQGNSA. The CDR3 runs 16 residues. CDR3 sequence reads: CASSLGGVKSGNTIYF. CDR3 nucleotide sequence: TGTGCCAGCAGCTTAGGGGGGGTTAAGTCTGGAAACACCATATATTTT.

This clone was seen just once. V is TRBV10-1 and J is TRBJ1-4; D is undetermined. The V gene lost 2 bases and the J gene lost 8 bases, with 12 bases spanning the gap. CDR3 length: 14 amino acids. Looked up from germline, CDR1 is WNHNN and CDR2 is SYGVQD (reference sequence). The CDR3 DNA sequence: TGCGCCAGCAGTGAGAATGCTCGACGGGAAAAACTGTTTTTT. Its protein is CASSENARREKLFF.

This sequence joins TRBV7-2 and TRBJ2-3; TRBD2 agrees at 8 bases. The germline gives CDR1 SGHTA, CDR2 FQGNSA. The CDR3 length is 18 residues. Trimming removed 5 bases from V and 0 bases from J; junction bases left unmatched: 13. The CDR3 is CASSLMGNSGTSTDTQYF. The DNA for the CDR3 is TGTGCCAGCAGCCTCATGGGCAATAGCGGGACAAGCACAGATACGCAGTATTTT. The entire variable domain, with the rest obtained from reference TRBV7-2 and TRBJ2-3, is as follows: GAGVSQSPSNKVTEKGKDVELRCDPISGHTALYWYRQSLGQGLEFLIYFQGNSAPDKSGLPSDRFSAERTGGSVSTLTIQRTQQEDSAVYLCASSLMGNSGTSTDTQYFGPGTRLTVL.

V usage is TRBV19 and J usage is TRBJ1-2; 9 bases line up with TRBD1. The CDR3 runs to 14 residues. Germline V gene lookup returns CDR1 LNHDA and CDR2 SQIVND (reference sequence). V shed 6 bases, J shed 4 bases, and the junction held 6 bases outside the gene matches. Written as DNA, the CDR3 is TGTGCCAGTAGCCGGACAGGGGCTATCTATGGCTACACCTTC. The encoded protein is CASSRTGAIYGYTF.

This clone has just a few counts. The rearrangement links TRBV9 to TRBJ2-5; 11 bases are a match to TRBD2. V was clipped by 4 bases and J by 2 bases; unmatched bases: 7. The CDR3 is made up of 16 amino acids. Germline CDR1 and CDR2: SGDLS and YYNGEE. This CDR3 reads CASSSLTSGEQETQYF. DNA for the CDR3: TGTGCCAGCAGCTCCCTGACTAGCGGGGAACAAGAGACCCAGTACTTC.

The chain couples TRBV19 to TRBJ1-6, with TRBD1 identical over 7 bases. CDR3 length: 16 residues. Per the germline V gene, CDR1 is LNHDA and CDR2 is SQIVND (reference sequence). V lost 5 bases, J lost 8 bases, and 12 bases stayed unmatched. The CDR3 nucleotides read TGTGCCAGTAGTGCCACGTCGACAGGGAAGGATTCACCCCTCCACTTT. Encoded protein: CASSATSTGKDSPLHF.

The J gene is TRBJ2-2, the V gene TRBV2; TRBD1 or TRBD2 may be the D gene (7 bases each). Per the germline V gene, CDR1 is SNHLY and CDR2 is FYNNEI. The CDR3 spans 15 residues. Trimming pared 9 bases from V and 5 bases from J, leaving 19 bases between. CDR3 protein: CARQREGAKTGELFF. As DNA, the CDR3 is TGTGCCAGGCAAAGGGAGGGGGCCAAAACCGGGGAGCTGTTTTTT.

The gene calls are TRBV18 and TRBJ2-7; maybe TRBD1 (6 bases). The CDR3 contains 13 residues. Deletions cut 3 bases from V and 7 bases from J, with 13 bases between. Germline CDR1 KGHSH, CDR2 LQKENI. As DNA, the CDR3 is TGTGCCAGCTCACCGGGGGCAGCGAGGGAGCAGTACTTC. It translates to CASSPGAAREQYF. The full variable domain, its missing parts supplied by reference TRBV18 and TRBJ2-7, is NAGVMQNPRHLVRRRGQEARLRCSPMKGHSHVYWYRQLPEEGLKFMVYLQKENIIDESGMPKERFSAEFPKEGPSILRIQQVVRGDSAAYFCASSPGAAREQYFGPGTRLTVT.

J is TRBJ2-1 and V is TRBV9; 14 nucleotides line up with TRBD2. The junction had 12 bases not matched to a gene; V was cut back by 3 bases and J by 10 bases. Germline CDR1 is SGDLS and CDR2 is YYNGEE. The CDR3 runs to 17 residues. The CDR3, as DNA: TGTGCCAGCAGCGCGCCCCCCGGGACTAGCGGGAGAAACGAGCAGTTCTTC. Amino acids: CASSAPPGTSGRNEQFF.

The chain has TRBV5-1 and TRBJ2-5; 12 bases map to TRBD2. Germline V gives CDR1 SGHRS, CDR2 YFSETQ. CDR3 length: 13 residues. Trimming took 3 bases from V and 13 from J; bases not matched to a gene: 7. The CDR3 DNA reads TGCGCCAGCAGCTCCGGACTAGCGGGGAAGAGGTACTTC. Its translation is CASSSGLAGKRYF. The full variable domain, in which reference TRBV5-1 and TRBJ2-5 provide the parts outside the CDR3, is KAGVTQTPRYLIKTRGQQVTLSCSPISGHRSVSWYQQTPGQGLQFLFEYFSETQRNKGNFPGRFSGRQFSNSRSEMNVSTLELGDSALYLCASSSGLAGKRYFGPGTRLLVL.

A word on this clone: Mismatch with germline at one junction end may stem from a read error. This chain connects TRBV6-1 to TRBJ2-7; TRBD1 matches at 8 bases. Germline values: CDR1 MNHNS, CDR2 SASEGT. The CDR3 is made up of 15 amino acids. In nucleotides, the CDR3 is TGTGCCAGCAGCGAAGGGGTGACAGGGGCCTACGAGCAGTACTTC. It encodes CASSEGVTGAYEQYF.

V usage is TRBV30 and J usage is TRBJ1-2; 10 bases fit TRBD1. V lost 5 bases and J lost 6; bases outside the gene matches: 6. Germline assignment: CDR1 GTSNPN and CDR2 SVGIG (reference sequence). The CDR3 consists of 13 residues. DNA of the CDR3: TGTGCCTGGGGGACAGGGGTTGGTAATGGCTACACCTTC. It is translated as CAWGTGVGNGYTF.

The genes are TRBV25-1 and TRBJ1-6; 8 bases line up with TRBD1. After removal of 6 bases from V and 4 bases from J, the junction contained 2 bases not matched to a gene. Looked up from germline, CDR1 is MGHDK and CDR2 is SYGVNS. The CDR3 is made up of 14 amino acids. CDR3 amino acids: CASRGQGYNSPLHF. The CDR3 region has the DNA TGTGCCAGCAGAGGACAGGGATATAATTCACCCCTCCACTTT. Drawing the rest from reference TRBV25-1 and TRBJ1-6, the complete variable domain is EADIYQTPRYLVIGTGKKITLECSQTMGHDKMYWYQQDPGMELHLIHYSYGVNSTEKGDLSSESTVSRIRTEHFPLTLESARPSHTSQYLCASRGQGYNSPLHFGNGTRLTVT.

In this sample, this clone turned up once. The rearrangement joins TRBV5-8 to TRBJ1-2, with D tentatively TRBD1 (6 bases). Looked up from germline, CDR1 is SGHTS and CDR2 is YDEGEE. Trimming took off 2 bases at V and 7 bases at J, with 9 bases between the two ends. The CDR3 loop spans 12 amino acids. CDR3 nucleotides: TGTGCCAGCAGCTTCAGGGGTCTTGGCTACACCTTC. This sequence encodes CASSFRGLGYTF. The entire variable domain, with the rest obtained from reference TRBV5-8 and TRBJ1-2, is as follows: EAGVTQSPTHLIKTRGQQATLRCSPISGHTSVYWYQQALGLGLQFLLWYDEGEERNRGNFPPRFSGRQFPNYSSELNVNALELEDSALYLCASSFRGLGYTFGSGTRLTVV.

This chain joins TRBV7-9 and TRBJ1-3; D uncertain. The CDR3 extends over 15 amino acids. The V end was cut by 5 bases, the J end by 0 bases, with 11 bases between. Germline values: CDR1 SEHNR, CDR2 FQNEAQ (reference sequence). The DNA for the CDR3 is TGTGCCAGCAGCCCACAGTACAGCTCTGGAAACACCATATATTTT. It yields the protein CASSPQYSSGNTIYF.

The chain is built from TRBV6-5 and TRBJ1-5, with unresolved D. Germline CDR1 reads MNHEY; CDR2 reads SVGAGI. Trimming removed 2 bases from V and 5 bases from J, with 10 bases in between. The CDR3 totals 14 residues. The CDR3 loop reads CASSYGRADQPQHF. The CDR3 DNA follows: TGTGCCAGCAGTTACGGGAGGGCGGATCAGCCCCAGCATTTT.

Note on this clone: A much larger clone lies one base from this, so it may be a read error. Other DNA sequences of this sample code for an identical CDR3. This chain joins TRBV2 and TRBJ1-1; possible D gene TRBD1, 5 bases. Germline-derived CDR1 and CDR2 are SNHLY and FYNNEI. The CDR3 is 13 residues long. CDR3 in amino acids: CASSEATATEAFF. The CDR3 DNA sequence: TGTGCCAGCAGTGAAGCGACAGCCACTGAAGCCTTCTTT. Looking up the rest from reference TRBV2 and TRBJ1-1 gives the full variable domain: EPEVTQTPSHQVTQMGQEVILRCVPISNHLYFYWYRQILGQKVEFLVSFYNNEISEKSEIFDDQFSVERPDGSNFTLKIRSTKLEDSAMYFCASSEATATEAFFGQGTRLTVV.